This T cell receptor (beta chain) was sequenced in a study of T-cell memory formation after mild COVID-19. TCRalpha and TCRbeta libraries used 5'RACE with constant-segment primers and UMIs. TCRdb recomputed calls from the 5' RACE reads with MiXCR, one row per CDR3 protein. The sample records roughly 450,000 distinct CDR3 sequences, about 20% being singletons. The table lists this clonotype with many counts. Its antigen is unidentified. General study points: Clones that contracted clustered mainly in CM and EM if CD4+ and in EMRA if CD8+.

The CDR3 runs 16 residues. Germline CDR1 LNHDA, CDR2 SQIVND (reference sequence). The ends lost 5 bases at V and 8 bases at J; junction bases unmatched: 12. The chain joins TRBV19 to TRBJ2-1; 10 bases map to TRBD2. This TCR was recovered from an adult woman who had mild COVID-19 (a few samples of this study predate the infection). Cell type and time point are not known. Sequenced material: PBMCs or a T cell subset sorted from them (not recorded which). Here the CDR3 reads CASSSGLAGDRDEQFF. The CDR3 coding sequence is TGTGCCAGTAGTTCCGGCCTAGCGGGGGACCGGGATGAGCAGTTCTTC.